The sequence of this T cell receptor beta chain was determined in a study of blood T cell repertoires in COVID-19. About the research overall: COVID-19 samples collected from the United States, Italy and Spain covered acute and convalescent phases.

Germline V lookup: CDR1 MNHEY, CDR2 SVGAGI. Trimming took 1 base from V and 0 from J, leaving 10 bases between them. There are 16 residues in the CDR3. Original processing notes: The authors estimated nucleated cell counts from reference gene primer amplification. Profiling relied on immunoSEQ multiplex PCR, and the TCRdb table lists in-frame clones only, not all of them. V, J and clone size were drawn from that table, and D and trimming were deduced from the DNA. This sample has approximately 250,000 clones; 75% to 95% occur once, and the top ten carry roughly 2.8%. Those who participated ranged in age from about 18 to 89 years and resided in about 24 US areas.

This receptor was identified in a man aged 40-49 years who had been exposed to COVID-19. Specimen: PBMCs or T cells enriched from blood (not recorded which). The chain has TRBV6-5 and TRBJ2-1, with a tentative D call TRBD1 (6 bases). The CDR3 nucleotides are TGTGCCAGCAGTTACTGGGGGCCTAACTCCTACAATGAGCAGTTCTTC. Translation gives CASSYWGPNSYNEQFF.